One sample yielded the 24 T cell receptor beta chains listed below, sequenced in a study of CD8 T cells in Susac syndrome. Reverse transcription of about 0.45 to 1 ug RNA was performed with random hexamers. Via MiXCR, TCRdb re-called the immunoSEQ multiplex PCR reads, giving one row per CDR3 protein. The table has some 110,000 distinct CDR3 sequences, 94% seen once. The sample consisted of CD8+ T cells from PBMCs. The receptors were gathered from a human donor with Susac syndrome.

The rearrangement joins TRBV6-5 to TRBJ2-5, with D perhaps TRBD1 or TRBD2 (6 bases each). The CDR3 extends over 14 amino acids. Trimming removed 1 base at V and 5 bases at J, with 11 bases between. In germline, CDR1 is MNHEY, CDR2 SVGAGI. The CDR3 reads CASSYYEGGETQYF. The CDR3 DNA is TGTGCCAGCAGTTACTACGAGGGGGGCGAGACCCAGTACTTC.

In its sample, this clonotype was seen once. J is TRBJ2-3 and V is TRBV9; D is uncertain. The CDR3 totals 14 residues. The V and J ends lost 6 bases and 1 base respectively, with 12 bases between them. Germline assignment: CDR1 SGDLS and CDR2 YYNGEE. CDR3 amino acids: CASTPRPGTDTQYF. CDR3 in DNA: TGTGCCAGCACCCCCAGACCCGGCACAGATACGCAGTATTTT.

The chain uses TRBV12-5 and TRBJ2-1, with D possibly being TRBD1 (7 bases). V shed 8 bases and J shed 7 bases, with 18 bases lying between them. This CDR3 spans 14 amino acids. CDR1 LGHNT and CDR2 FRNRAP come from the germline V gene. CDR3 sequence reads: CASRQGSGLNEQFF. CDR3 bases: TGTGCTAGTCGACAGGGTAGCGGACTAAATGAGCAGTTCTTC.

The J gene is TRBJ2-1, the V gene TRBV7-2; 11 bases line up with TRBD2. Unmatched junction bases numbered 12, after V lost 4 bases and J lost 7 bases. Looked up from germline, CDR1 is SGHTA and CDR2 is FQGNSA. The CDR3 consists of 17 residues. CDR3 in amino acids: CASSSRRSLAGGNEQFF. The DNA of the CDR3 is TGTGCCAGCAGCTCCAGACGTTCTCTAGCGGGGGGAAATGAGCAGTTCTTC.

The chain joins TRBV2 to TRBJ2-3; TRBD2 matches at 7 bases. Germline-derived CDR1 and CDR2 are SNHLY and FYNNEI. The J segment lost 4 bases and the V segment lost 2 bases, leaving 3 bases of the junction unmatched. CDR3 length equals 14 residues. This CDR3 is CASSERLAPDTQYF. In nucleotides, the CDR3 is TGTGCCAGCAGTGAACGACTAGCCCCAGATACGCAGTATTTT. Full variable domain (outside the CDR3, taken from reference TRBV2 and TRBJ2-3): EPEVTQTPSHQVTQMGQEVILRCVPISNHLYFYWYRQILGQKVEFLVSFYNNEISEKSEIFDDQFSVERPDGSNFTLKIRSTKLEDSAMYFCASSERLAPDTQYFGPGTRLTVL.

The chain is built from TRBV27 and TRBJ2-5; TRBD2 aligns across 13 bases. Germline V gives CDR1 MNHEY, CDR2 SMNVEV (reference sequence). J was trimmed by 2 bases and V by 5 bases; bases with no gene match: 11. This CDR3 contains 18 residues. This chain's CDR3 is CASSPRLAGGIFQETQYF. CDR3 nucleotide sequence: TGTGCCAGCAGTCCGAGACTAGCGGGGGGCATATTTCAAGAGACCCAGTACTTC.

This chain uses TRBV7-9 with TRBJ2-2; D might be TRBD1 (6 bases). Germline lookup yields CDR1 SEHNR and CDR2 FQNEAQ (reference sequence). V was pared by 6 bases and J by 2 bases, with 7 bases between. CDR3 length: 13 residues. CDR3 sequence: CASRDSNTGELFF. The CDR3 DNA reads TGTGCCAGCAGGGACAGTAACACCGGGGAGCTGTTTTTT.

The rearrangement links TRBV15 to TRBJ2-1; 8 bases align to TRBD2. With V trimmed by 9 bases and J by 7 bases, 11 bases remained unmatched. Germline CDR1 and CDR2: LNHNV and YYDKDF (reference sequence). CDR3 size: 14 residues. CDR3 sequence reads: CATARSGEDNEQFF. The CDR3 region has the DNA TGTGCCACTGCACGTAGCGGGGAAGATAATGAGCAGTTCTTC.

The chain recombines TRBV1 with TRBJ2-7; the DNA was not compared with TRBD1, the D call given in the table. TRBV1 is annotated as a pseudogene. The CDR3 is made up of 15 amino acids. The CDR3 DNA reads TGCACCAGCAGCCGGGAAGGGACCAGCTCCTACGAGCAGTACTTC. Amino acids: CTSSREGTSSYEQYF.

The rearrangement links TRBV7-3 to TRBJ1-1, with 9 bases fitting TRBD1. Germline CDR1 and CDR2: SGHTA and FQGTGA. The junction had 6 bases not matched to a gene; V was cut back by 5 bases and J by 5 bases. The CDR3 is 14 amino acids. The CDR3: CASSPGQGWTEAFF. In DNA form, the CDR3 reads TGTGCCAGCAGCCCCGGACAGGGGTGGACTGAAGCTTTCTTT.

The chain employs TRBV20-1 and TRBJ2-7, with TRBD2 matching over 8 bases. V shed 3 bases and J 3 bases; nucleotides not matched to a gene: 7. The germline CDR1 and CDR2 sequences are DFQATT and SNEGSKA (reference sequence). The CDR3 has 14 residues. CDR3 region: CSASPTGTSYEQYF. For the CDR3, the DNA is TGCAGTGCTAGCCCGACCGGGACTAGCTACGAGCAGTACTTC.

The CDR3: CASSSSPDQPQHF. The CDR3 DNA sequence: TGTGCCAGCAGCTCTTCCCCGGATCAGCCCCAGCATTTT. The chain links TRBV14 to TRBJ1-5; no reliable D call. V was pared by 5 bases and J by 5 bases, with 10 bases between. CDR1 is SGHDN, CDR2 FVKESK, per germline. CDR3 length equals 13 residues.

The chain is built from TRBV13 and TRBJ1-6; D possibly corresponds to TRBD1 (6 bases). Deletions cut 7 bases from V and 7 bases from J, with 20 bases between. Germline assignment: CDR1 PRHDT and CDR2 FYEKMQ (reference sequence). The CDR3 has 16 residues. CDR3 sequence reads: CASTARGGAWNSPLHF. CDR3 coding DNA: TGTGCCAGCACCGCCCGTGGGGGCGCGTGGAATTCACCCCTCCACTTT.

The CDR3 bases are TGTGCCACCAGGATGGACAGCCAATCCTACGAGCAGTACTTC. Its translation is CATRMDSQSYEQYF. The J gene is TRBJ2-7, the V gene TRBV15; a weak D match, TRBD1 (6 bases). The germline CDR1 and CDR2 sequences are LNHNV and YYDKDF (reference sequence). This CDR3 comprises 14 residues. V was clipped by 6 bases and J by 1 base, with 13 bases between them.

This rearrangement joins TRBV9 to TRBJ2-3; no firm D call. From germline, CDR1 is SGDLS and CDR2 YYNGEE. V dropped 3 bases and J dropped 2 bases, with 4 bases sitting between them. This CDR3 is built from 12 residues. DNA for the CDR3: TGTGCCAGCAGCGCTAACACAGATACGCAGTATTTT. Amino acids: CASSANTDTQYF.

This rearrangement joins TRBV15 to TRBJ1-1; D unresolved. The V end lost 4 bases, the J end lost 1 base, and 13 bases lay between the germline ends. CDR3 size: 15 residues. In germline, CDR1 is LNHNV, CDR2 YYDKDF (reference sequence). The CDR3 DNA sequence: TGTGCCACCAGCATAACAGCTCGGGAGAACACTGAAGCTTTCTTT. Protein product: CATSITARENTEAFF.

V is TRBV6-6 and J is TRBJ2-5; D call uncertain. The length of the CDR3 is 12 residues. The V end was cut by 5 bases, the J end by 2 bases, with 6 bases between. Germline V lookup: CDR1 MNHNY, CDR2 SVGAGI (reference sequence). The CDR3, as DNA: TGTGCCAGCAGTCCCCTACAAGAGACCCAGTACTTC. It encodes CASSPLQETQYF.

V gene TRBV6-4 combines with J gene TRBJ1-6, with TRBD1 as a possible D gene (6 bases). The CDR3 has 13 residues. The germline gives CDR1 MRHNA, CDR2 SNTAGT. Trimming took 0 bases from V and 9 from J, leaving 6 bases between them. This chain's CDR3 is CASSDSDSSPLHF. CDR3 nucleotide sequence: TGTGCCAGCAGTGACTCGGACAGTTCACCCCTCCACTTT.

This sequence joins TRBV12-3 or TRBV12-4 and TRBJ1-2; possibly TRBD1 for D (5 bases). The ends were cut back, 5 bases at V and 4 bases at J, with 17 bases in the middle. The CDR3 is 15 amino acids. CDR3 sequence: CASSLTGDVGYGYTF. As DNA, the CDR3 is TGTGCCAGCAGTCTTACAGGAGATGTAGGCTATGGCTACACCTTC.

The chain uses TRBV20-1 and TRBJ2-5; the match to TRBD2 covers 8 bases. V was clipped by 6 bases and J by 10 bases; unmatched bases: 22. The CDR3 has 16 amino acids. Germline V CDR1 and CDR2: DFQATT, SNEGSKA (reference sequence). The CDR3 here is CSAYRDSGEGQVNQYF. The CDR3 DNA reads TGCAGTGCCTATAGGGATAGCGGGGAGGGCCAAGTAAACCAGTACTTC.

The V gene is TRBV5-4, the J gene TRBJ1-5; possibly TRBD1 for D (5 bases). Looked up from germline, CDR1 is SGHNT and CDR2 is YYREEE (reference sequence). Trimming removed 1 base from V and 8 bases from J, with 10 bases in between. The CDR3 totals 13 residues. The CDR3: CASSLWGAEPQHF. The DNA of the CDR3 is TGTGCCAGCAGCTTGTGGGGCGCGGAGCCCCAGCATTTT.

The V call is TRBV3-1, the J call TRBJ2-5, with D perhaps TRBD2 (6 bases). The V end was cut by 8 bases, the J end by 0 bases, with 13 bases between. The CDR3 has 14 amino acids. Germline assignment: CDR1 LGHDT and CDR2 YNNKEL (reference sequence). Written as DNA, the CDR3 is TGTGCCAGCGGCGGCCTAGCGTACCAAGAGACCCAGTACTTC. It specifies CASGGLAYQETQYF.

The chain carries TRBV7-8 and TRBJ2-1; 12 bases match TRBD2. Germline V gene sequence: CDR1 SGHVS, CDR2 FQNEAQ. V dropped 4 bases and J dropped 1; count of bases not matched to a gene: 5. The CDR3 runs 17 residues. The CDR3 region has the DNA TGTGCCAGCAGCTCGTCTAGCGGGGGGGCGTCCTACAATGAGCAGTTCTTC. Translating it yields CASSSSSGGASYNEQFF.

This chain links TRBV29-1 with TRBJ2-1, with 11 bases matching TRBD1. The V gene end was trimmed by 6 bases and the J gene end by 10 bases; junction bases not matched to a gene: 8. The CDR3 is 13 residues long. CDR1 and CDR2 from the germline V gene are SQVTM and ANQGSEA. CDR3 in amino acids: CSVDGQGAEEQFF. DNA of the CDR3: TGCAGCGTGGATGGACAGGGGGCGGAGGAGCAGTTCTTC.